The rows below give T cell receptor beta chains drawn from one sample of a study of synovial regulatory T cells in juvenile arthritis. The repertoire was sequenced with immunoSEQ multiplex PCR; TCRdb's copy has only in-frame clones and lacks some. This sample's clone table lists a few thousand clones. Sequenced input: Treg cells from the synovium. These receptors came from a donor between 2 and 29 years old with juvenile idiopathic arthritis. Both conserved end residues are part of each CDR3. Size is stated as once, few, many, or a class for an expanded clone.

J gene,clone size,V gene,CDR3 protein
TRBJ2-5,medium-sized,TRBV6-6,CASSDRDRGGETQYF
TRBJ1-1,medium-sized,TRBV5-4,CASSLLRQGTTEAFF
TRBJ2-1,medium-sized,TRBV7-8,CASSGLAGGVRNNEQFF
TRBJ1-2,medium-sized,TRBV6-5,CASSRQGRNGYTF
TRBJ1-1,medium-sized,TRBV28,CASINPPRGQGNTEAFF
TRBJ2-1,medium-sized,TRBV5-1,CASSLLTPSGGYSYNEQFF
TRBJ1-2,medium-sized,TRBV10-3,CAISEWTNYGYTF
TRBJ1-1,medium-sized,TRBV28,CASSHTTGETAEAFF
TRBJ2-3,medium-sized,TRBV7-2,CASSLVGGPTDTQYF
TRBJ2-5,medium-sized,TRBV5-1,CASSLVGTRIETQYF
TRBJ2-2,medium-sized,TRBV27,CASRLGTGNTGELFF
TRBJ2-4,medium-sized,TRBV6-1,CASSVTTGAKNIQYF
TRBJ2-1,medium-sized,TRBV9,CASSVLPSGSYNEQFF
TRBJ2-7,medium-sized,TRBV5-1,CASSPIGGIRVF
TRBJ1-3,medium-sized,TRBV9,CASSVTGNTIYF
TRBJ1-1,medium-sized,TRBV7-2,CASSLEAGGKAFF
TRBJ2-2,medium-sized,TRBV12-5,CASGLGGPPPNTGELFF
TRBJ1-2,medium-sized,TRBV2,CASSRQGTRDGYTF
TRBJ2-7,medium-sized,TRBV10-2,CASSGLAGFYEQYF
TRBJ2-5,medium-sized,TRBV7-9,CASSLQIGWTSGRGETQYF
TRBJ1-1,medium-sized,TRBV5-6,CASSLGPEAFF
TRBJ2-7,medium-sized,TRBV5-6,CASSLVSSYEQYF
TRBJ2-1,medium-sized,TRBV19,CASWGGNEQFF